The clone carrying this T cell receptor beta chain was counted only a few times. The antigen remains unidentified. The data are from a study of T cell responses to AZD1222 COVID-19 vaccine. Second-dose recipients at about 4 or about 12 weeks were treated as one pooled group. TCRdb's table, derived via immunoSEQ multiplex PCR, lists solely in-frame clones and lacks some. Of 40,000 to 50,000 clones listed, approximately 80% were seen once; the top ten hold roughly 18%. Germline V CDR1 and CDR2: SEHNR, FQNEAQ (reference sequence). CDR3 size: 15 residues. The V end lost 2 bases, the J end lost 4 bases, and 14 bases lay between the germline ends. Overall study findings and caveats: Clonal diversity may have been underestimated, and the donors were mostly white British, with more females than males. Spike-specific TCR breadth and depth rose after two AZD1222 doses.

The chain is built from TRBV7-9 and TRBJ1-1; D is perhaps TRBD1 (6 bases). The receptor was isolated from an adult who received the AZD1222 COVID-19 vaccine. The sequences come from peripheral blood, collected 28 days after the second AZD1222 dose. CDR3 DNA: TGTGCCAGCAGCTTAATGACAGGTACGGGCACTGAAGCTTTCTTT. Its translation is CASSLMTGTGTEAFF. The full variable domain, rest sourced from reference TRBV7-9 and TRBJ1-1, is DTGVSQNPRHKITKRGQNVTFRCDPISEHNRLYWYRQTLGQGPEFLTYFQNEAQLEKSRLLSDRFSAERPKGSFSTLEIQRTEQGDSAMYLCASSLMTGTGTEAFFGQGTRLTVV.